The text below deals with one TCR beta chain. Its antigen is unknown. Sequencing was performed with immunoSEQ multiplex PCR; in TCRdb, only in-frame clones are kept and a portion is missing. The sample shows 23,000 or so clones, approximately 89% of them seen only once. The data are from a study of T cells in localized non-small cell lung cancer. Overall study findings and caveats: Multi-region tumor sequencing was not done, so intratumor heterogeneity could not be excluded. Adjacent lung exhibited a median of around 60 among the 100 most abundant tumor clones. Uninvolved adjacent lung had higher T cell clonality than tumor and all other tissues.

The CDR3 spans 15 residues. CDR1 SGHRS and CDR2 YFSETQ come from the germline V gene. The V end was cut by 2 bases, the J end by 3 bases, with 11 bases between. This sequence joins TRBV5-1 and TRBJ2-2; the D gene is possibly TRBD2 (6 bases). The sequenced sample was peripheral blood mononuclear cells, obtained before any cancer treatment. This TCR derives from a woman aged 40-75 years with stage III lung adenocarcinoma. CDR3 region: CASSFSGSDTGELFF. CDR3 sequence (DNA): TGCGCCAGCAGCTTCTCCGGGAGCGACACCGGGGAGCTGTTTTTT.